The sequence of this TCR beta chain was determined in a study of cytomegalovirus exposure and HLA in healthy donors. Study results and caveats: The study recorded 160 or so TCR beta chains that were cytomegalovirus-associated.

The donors comprised healthy bone marrow donors. Germline V gene lookup returns CDR1 SGHDT and CDR2 YYEEEE. V shed 5 bases, J shed 3 bases, and the junction held 2 bases outside the gene matches. The CDR3 runs 14 residues. The primer mix had 60 Vbeta and 13 Jbeta primers. TCRdb's copy holds only in-frame clones and misses some; the assay was immunoSEQ multiplex PCR. The sample shows about 62,000 clones, over 60% of them seen only once. Concerning this clone itself: Antigen: not known.

The V gene is TRBV5-6, the J gene TRBJ2-5; 12 bases agree with TRBD2. The sample taken for sequencing was PBMCs. This receptor was taken from a woman aged 25 to 39 in good health and CMV-seronegative. This chain's CDR3 is CASRRLAGEETQYF. The CDR3 nucleotides read TGTGCCAGCAGACGACTAGCGGGGGAAGAGACCCAGTACTTC.